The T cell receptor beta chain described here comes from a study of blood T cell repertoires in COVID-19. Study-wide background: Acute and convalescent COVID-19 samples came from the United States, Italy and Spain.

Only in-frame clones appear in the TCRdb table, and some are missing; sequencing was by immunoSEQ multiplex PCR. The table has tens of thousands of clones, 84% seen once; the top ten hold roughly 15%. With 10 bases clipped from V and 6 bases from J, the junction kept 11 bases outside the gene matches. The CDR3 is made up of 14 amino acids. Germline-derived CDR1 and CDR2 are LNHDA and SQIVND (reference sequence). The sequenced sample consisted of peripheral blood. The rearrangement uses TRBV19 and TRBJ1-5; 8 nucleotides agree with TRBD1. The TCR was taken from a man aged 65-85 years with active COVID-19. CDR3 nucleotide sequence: TGTGCCACCAGTACGACAGGGGCGGGTCAGCCCCAGCATTTT. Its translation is CATSTTGAGQPQHF.